This T cell receptor beta chain appears in the sequencing data of a study of blood T cell repertoires in COVID-19. Study at large: The origin of the acute and convalescent COVID-19 samples was the United States, Italy and Spain.

Enrollees, roughly 18 to 90 years old, lived in roughly 24 US areas. The CDR3 is 12 amino acids. Germline V gives CDR1 SGHKS, CDR2 YYEKEE (reference sequence). V lost 2 bases and J lost 2, with 5 bases in between. Profiled with immunoSEQ multiplex PCR; TCRdb holds only in-frame clones, not every one. The sample has 150,000 to 200,000 clones, approximately 83% seen once. The receptor comes from a woman aged 60-75 years who had recovered from COVID-19. The sample taken for sequencing was PBMCs or T cells enriched from blood (not recorded which). This chain joins TRBV5-5 and TRBJ2-7; no firm D call. The DNA for the CDR3 is TGTGCCAGCAGCTTTAATGCCTACGAGCAGTACTTC. It is translated as CASSFNAYEQYF.